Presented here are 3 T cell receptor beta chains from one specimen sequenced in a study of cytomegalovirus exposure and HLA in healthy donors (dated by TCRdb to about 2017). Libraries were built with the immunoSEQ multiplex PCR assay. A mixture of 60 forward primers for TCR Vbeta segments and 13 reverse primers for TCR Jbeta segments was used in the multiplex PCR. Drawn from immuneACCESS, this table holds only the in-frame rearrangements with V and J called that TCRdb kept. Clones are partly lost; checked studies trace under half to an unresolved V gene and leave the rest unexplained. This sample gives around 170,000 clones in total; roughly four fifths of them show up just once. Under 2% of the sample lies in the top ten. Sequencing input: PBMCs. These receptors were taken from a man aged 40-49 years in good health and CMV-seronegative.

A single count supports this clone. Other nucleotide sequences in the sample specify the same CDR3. Written as DNA, the CDR3 is TGTGCCAGCAGTTTTACAGGGAGCAATCAGCCCCAGCATTTT. Amino acids: CASSFTGSNQPQHF. The V call is TRBV9, the J call TRBJ1-5, with a weak D call TRBD1 (6 bases). V lost 5 bases to trimming and J lost 1 base, with 10 bases between them. The CDR3 is 14 residues long. Germline V gives CDR1 SGDLS, CDR2 YYNGEE.

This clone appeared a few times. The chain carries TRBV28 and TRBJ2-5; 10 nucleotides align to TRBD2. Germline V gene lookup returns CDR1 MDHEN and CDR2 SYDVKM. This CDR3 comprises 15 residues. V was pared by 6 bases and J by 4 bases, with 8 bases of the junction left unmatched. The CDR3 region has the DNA TGTGCCAGCAGGCGCCCTAGCGGGGGAGCAGAGACCCAGTACTTC. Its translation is CASRRPSGGAETQYF.

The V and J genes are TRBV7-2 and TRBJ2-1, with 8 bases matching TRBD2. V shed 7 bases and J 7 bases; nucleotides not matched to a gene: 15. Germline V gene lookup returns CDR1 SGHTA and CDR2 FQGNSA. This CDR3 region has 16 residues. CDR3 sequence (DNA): TGTGCCAGCACCAGTACGGCCGGGACTAGGGGAAATGAGCAGTTCTTC. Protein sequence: CASTSTAGTRGNEQFF.